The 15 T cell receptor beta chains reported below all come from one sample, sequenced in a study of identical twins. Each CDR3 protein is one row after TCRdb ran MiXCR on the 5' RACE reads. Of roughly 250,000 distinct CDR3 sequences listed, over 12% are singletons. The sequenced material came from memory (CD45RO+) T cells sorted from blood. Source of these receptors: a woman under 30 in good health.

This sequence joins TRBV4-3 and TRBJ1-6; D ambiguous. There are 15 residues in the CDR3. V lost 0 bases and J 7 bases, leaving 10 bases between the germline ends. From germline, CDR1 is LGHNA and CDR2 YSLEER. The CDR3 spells CASSQEIQFNSPLHF. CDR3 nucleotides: TGCGCCAGCAGCCAAGAAATACAGTTCAATTCACCCCTCCACTTT.

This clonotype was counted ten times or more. CDR3 residues: CSAREPGVSYNSPLHF. The DNA for the CDR3 is TGCAGTGCTAGAGAGCCTGGGGTCTCCTATAATTCACCCCTCCACTTT. This chain joins TRBV20-1 and TRBJ1-6, with D unresolved. Trimming took 0 bases from V and 0 from J, leaving 9 bases between them. This CDR3 has 16 residues. Germline V gene lookup returns CDR1 DFQATT and CDR2 SNEGSKA (reference sequence).

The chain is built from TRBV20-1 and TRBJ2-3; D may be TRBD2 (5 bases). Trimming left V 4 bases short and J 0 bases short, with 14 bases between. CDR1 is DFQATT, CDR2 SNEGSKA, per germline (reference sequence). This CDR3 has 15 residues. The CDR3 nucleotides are TGCAGTGCTAAACTAGGCAGCACTAGCACAGATACGCAGTATTTT. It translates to CSAKLGSTSTDTQYF.

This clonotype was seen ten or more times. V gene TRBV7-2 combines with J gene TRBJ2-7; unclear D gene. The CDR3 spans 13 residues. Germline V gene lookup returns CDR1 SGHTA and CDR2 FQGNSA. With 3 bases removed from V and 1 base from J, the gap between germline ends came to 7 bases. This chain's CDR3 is CASSFHGSYEQYF. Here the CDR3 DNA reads TGTGCCAGCAGCTTCCACGGTTCCTACGAGCAGTACTTC.

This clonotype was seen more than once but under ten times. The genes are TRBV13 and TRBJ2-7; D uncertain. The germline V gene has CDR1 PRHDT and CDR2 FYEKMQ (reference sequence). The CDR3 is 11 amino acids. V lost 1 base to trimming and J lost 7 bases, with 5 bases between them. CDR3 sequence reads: CASSLAQEQYF. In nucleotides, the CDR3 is TGTGCCAGCAGCTTAGCCCAGGAGCAGTACTTC.

The CDR3 DNA is TGTGCCAGCAGCTTCCTTCGAGGTCAGGCAAGCACAGATACGCAGTATTTT. Amino acid sequence: CASSFLRGQASTDTQYF. This rearrangement joins TRBV7-9 to TRBJ2-3; no clear D gene. The CDR3 contains 17 residues. V was clipped by 3 bases and J by 0 bases, with 16 bases between them. Germline V gene data show CDR1 as SEHNR and CDR2 as FQNEAQ (reference sequence). Using reference TRBV7-9 and TRBJ2-3 for the parts outside the CDR3, the full variable domain is DTGVSQNPRHKITKRGQNVTFRCDPISEHNRLYWYRQTLGQGPEFLTYFQNEAQLEKSRLLSDRFSAERPKGSFSTLEIQRTEQGDSAMYLCASSFLRGQASTDTQYFGPGTRLTVL.

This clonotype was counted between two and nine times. The CDR3 reads CASSLTSGRSRTDTQYF. CDR3 nucleotides: TGTGCCAGCAGTTTGACTAGCGGGAGGTCACGCACAGATACGCAGTATTTT. The V gene is TRBV28, the J gene TRBJ2-3, with 13 bases lining up with TRBD2. Germline CDR1 and CDR2: MDHEN and SYDVKM. Unmatched junction bases numbered 4, after V lost 3 bases and J lost 1 base. The length of the CDR3 is 17 residues.

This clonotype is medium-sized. CDR3 residues: CAIGGQFKYF. CDR3 bases: TGTGCCATCGGTGGACAGTTTAAGTACTTC. This sequence joins TRBV10-3 and TRBJ2-5; D is perhaps TRBD1 (6 bases). This CDR3 has 10 amino acids. V lost 8 bases to trimming and J lost 12 bases, with 13 bases between them. Per germline, CDR1 ENHRY and CDR2 SYGVKD.

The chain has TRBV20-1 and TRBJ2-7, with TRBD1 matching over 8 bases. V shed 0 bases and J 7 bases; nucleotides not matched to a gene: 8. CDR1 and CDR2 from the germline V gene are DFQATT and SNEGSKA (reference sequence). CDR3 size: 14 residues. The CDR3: CSARDTGQGKEQYF. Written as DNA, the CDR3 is TGCAGTGCTAGAGATACTGGACAGGGTAAAGAGCAGTACTTC.

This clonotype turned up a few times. In nucleotides, the CDR3 is TGTGCCAGCAGGCACGGGACAGTTTCTCACGAGCAGTACTTC. Its translation: CASRHGTVSHEQYF. This chain links TRBV6-2 or TRBV6-3 with TRBJ2-7; 7 bases are shared with TRBD1. This CDR3 is 14 amino acids long. Germline V CDR1 and CDR2: MNHEY, SVGEGT. V dropped 6 bases and J dropped 5; count of bases not matched to a gene: 10.

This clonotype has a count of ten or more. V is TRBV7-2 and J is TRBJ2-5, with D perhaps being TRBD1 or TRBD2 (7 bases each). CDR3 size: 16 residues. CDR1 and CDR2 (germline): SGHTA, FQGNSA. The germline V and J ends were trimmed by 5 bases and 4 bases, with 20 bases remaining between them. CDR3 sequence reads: CASSPNPSRGGETQYF. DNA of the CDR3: TGTGCCAGCAGCCCGAACCCTAGCAGGGGGGGAGAGACCCAGTACTTC.

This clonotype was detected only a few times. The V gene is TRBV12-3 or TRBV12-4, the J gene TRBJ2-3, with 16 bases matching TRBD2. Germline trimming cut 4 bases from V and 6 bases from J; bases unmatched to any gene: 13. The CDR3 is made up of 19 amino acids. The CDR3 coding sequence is TGTGCCAGCAGTTCCTACACCCCGGGACTAGCGGGAGGGCCGGATACGCAGTATTTT. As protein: CASSSYTPGLAGGPDTQYF.

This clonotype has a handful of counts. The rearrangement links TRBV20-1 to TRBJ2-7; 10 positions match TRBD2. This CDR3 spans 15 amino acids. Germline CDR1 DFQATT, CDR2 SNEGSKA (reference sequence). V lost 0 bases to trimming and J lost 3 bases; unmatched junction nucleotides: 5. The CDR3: CSARDRTSGSYEQYF. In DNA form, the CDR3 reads TGCAGTGCTAGAGATAGGACTAGCGGAAGCTACGAGCAGTACTTC.

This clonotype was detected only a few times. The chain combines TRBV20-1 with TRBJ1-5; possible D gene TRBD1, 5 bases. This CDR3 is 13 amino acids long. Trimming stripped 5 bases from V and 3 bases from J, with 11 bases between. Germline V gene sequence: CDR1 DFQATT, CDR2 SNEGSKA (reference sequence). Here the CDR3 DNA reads TGCAGTGCTCGTCAAGGACACAATCAGCCCCAGCATTTT. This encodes CSARQGHNQPQHF.

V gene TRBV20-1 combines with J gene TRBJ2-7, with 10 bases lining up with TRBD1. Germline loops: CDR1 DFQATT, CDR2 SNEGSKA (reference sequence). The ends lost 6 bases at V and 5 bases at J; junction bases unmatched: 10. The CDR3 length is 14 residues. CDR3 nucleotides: TGCAGTGCAGGGGGAGGGACAGGGGATCACGAGCAGTACTTC. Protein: CSAGGGTGDHEQYF.